This TCR beta chain came from a study of T-cell memory formation after mild COVID-19. Overall study findings and caveats: There was a balanced CD4/CD8 profile in clones contracting day 15 to 85, and later expanders leaned CD4+. Memory sampled before infection contained some responding clones, suggesting cross-reactive memory joined. There was no confirmation that second-wave clones peaking on day 37 were SARS-CoV-2 specific.

TCRdb redid the calling of the 5' RACE reads with MiXCR, one entry per CDR3 protein. The profile covers about 180,000 distinct CDR3 sequences, with 16% appearing a single time and roughly 2.1% taken by the ten largest. About this clonotype itself: Antigen specificity is unknown.

Trimming took 0 bases from V and 9 from J, leaving 12 bases between them. The germline CDR1 and CDR2 sequences are LNHNV and YYDKDF (reference sequence). The CDR3 has 14 amino acids. This chain connects TRBV15 to TRBJ2-1; D not resolved. The receptor was isolated from an adult woman who had mild COVID-19 (a few samples of this study predate the infection). Cell type and time point are not known. The sample was PBMCs or a T cell subset sorted from them (not recorded which). The CDR3 here is CATSRDRSPTEQFF. In DNA form, the CDR3 reads TGTGCCACCAGCAGAGATAGATCTCCGACTGAGCAGTTCTTC.